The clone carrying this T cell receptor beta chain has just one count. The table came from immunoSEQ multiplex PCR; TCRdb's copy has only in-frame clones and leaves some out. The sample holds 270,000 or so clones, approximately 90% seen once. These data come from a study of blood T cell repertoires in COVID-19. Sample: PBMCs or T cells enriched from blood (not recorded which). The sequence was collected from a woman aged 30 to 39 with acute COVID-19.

The CDR3 protein is CASSIARTSGYNEQFF. The DNA for the CDR3 is TGTGCCAGTAGTATAGCCAGGACTAGCGGATACAATGAGCAGTTCTTC. This sequence joins TRBV19 and TRBJ2-1; 10 nucleotides align to TRBD2. Germline-derived CDR1 and CDR2 are LNHDA and SQIVND (reference sequence). V was pared by 1 base and J by 4 bases, with 4 bases of the junction left unmatched. This CDR3 has 16 amino acids.